The 5 T cell receptor beta chains below were found in one sample sequenced in a study of PD-1 blockade in mismatch repair-deficient tumors. Libraries were prepared by immunoSEQ multiplex PCR; TCRdb keeps only in-frame clonotypes and omits some of them. The sample has some 100,000 clones; 82% are singletons. Specimen: peripheral blood, collected 30 to 36 weeks after starting pembrolizumab. These TCRs come from an adult with mismatch repair-deficient cancer.

This clone was observed a single time. This sequence joins TRBV7-2 and TRBJ2-7, with 9 bases matching TRBD2. Germline CDR1 and CDR2: SGHTA and FQGNSA. The CDR3 spans 16 residues. J was trimmed by 5 bases and V by 2 bases; bases with no gene match: 10. CDR3 sequence: CASSLKLAGAYNEQYF. The CDR3 DNA is TGTGCCAGCAGCTTAAAATTAGCGGGAGCGTACAACGAGCAGTACTTC.

This clone was detected only a few times. This rearrangement joins TRBV27 to TRBJ2-2; tentatively, D is TRBD1 (5 bases). V was clipped by 4 bases and J by 2 bases, with 11 bases between them. The CDR3 sequence is 15 residues long. The germline V gene has CDR1 MNHEY and CDR2 SMNVEV (reference sequence). The CDR3 loop reads CASSYSTENTGELFF. CDR3 nucleotides: TGTGCCAGCAGTTACTCGACAGAAAACACCGGGGAGCTGTTTTTT.

This chain joins TRBV27 and TRBJ2-5; the D gene is possibly TRBD2 (5 bases). Trimming pared 4 bases from V and 0 bases from J, leaving 15 bases between. In germline, CDR1 is MNHEY, CDR2 SMNVEV (reference sequence). The CDR3 is 16 residues long. The CDR3 region is CASSSRWAGHQETQYF. In DNA, the CDR3 is TGTGCCAGCAGTTCTCGTTGGGCGGGCCACCAAGAGACCCAGTACTTC.

The V and J genes are TRBV30 and TRBJ2-5, with 7 positions matching TRBD1. The germline gives CDR1 GTSNPN, CDR2 SVGIG (reference sequence). The trim removed 0 bases at V and 5 bases at J, leaving 6 bases unmatched. This CDR3 has 14 residues. The CDR3 coding sequence is TGTGCCTGGAGTGTACAGGGGTTGCGGGAGACCCAGTACTTC. As protein: CAWSVQGLRETQYF.

The chain links TRBV19 to TRBJ1-2, with D perhaps matching TRBD1 (5 bases). This CDR3 has 16 amino acids. V shed 3 bases and J shed 2 bases, with 16 bases lying between them. The germline gives CDR1 LNHDA, CDR2 SQIVND (reference sequence). Here the CDR3 reads CASSMSNEAGNYGYTF. The CDR3 DNA reads TGTGCCAGTAGTATGAGTAACGAGGCAGGGAACTATGGCTACACCTTC.